These 22 T cell receptor beta chains share one sample of origin, sequenced in a study of CD4 T cells in relation to SARS-CoV-2 and coronaviruses. Repertoires were generated with immunoSEQ multiplex PCR, while TCRdb's copy carries only in-frame clones and drops some. The sample contains 15,000 to 20,000 clones, over 70% of which appear only once. No cognate antigen is known for these TCRs. Unexposed donor CD4+ T cells date from about 2011-2019, before the COVID-19 pandemic. Isolation of CD4+ T cells took place after less than twelve days in culture. Sequenced sample: CD4+ T cells from PBMCs, cultured in vitro. The receptors derive from a human donor in good health.

The chain uses TRBV6-1 and TRBJ1-5, with D perhaps matching TRBD1 (6 bases). The CDR3 consists of 13 residues. V dropped 2 bases and J dropped 9 bases, with 11 bases sitting between them. CDR1 and CDR2 from the germline V gene are MNHNS and SASEGT. For the CDR3, the DNA is TGTGCCAGCAGTGAATTCGTGGACAGGCCCCAGCATTTT. Amino acids: CASSEFVDRPQHF.

The chain uses TRBV9 and TRBJ1-4, with D possibly being TRBD1 (5 bases). Trimming pared 2 bases from V and 7 bases from J, leaving 12 bases between. Per the germline V gene, CDR1 is SGDLS and CDR2 is YYNGEE. The CDR3 loop spans 14 amino acids. CDR3 in DNA: TGTGCCAGCAGCGTTAGGGGCACAGGTGAAAAACTGTTTTTT. Translating it yields CASSVRGTGEKLFF.

The count of this clone is one. This chain links TRBV2 with TRBJ1-2; no firm D call. Trimming shortened V by 6 bases and J by 2 bases, and 13 bases separated the two germline ends. In germline, CDR1 is SNHLY, CDR2 FYNNEI. The CDR3 is 14 residues long. CDR3 loop: CASSELEFNYGYTF. Written as DNA, the CDR3 is TGTGCCAGCAGCGAGCTAGAGTTCAACTATGGCTACACCTTC.

The chain uses TRBV30 and TRBJ1-1; D not certain. The CDR3 is 13 amino acids. Germline assignment: CDR1 GTSNPN and CDR2 SVGIG (reference sequence). Trimming removed 2 bases from V and 2 bases from J, with 9 bases in between. CDR3 sequence (DNA): TGTGCCTGGAGTATTCGAGCTAACACTGAAGCTTTCTTT. This gives the protein CAWSIRANTEAFF.

The chain carries TRBV20-1 and TRBJ2-2; D is ambiguous. CDR3 length: 11 amino acids. V dropped 5 bases and J dropped 5 bases, with 6 bases sitting between them. Germline CDR1 is DFQATT and CDR2 is SNEGSKA (reference sequence). CDR3 in amino acids: CSAAYTGELFF. The CDR3 nucleotides are TGCAGTGCTGCTTATACCGGGGAGCTGTTTTTT.

The rearrangement joins TRBV19 to TRBJ2-7; 14 nucleotides align to TRBD2. With 6 bases clipped from V and 6 bases from J, the junction kept 10 bases outside the gene matches. CDR3 length: 16 residues. Looked up from germline, CDR1 is LNHDA and CDR2 is SQIVND (reference sequence). The CDR3 DNA is TGTGCCAGTAGATCCGACGGGACTAGCGGGAGTTCCGAGCAGTACTTC. It translates to CASRSDGTSGSSEQYF.

The V gene is TRBV6-6, the J gene TRBJ1-1, with D possibly TRBD1 on 6 matching bases. Germline assignment: CDR1 MNHNY and CDR2 SVGAGI (reference sequence). The CDR3 sequence is 17 residues long. V was cut by 5 bases and J by 1 base, with 20 bases left in between. CDR3 loop: CASSPRIGQTKNTEAFF. In DNA, the CDR3 is TGTGCCAGCAGTCCCAGAATCGGACAGACTAAGAACACTGAAGCTTTCTTT.

The chain employs TRBV10-3 and TRBJ2-5, with D unclear. There are 15 residues in the CDR3. CDR1 is ENHRY and CDR2 is SYGVKD in the germline V gene. V lost 4 bases and J lost 5, with 17 bases in between. CDR3 sequence: CAISVSSLGQETQYF. The CDR3 DNA sequence: TGTGCCATCAGTGTCTCCTCTCTAGGCCAGGAGACCCAGTACTTC.

The CDR3 sequence: CASSSAGGVGAKNIQYF. For the CDR3, the DNA is TGTGCCAGCAGCTCGGCAGGGGGAGTTGGGGCCAAAAACATTCAGTACTTC. The chain combines TRBV5-4 with TRBJ2-4; 7 bases line up with TRBD1. This CDR3 contains 17 residues. Germline-derived CDR1 and CDR2 are SGHNT and YYREEE (reference sequence). V was pared by 3 bases and J by 1 base, with 10 bases of the junction left unmatched.

The chain links TRBV15 to TRBJ1-4, with D tentatively TRBD1 (6 bases). Germline CDR1 LNHNV, CDR2 YYDKDF (reference sequence). V was trimmed by 4 bases and J by 8 bases, leaving 17 bases between them. This CDR3 is 15 amino acids long. The chain's CDR3 is CATSTLQGLGEKLFF. For the CDR3, the DNA is TGTGCCACCAGCACCCTACAGGGTTTGGGGGAAAAACTGTTTTTT.

The chain is built from TRBV6-1 and TRBJ1-1, with D possibly TRBD1 on 5 matching bases. Trimming left V 0 bases short and J 6 bases short, with 14 bases between. CDR3 size: 15 residues. Germline V gene sequence: CDR1 MNHNS, CDR2 SASEGT. CDR3: CASSEAAGLIAEAFF. The CDR3 DNA reads as TGTGCCAGCAGTGAAGCAGCAGGGTTAATCGCTGAAGCTTTCTTT.

The chain recombines TRBV3-1 (or the pseudogene TRBV3-2) with TRBJ2-1; TRBD2 matches 10 bases. CDR1 and CDR2 from the germline V gene are LGHDT and YNNKEL (reference sequence). The CDR3 contains 16 residues. V dropped 0 bases and J dropped 9; count of bases not matched to a gene: 8. The CDR3 region is CASSQEVLAGAGEQFF. The CDR3 DNA is TGTGCCAGCAGCCAAGAGGTCCTAGCGGGAGCCGGTGAGCAGTTCTTC.

A single count supports this clone. The chain recombines TRBV4-1 with TRBJ2-7, with TRBD2 as a possible D gene (5 bases). The CDR3 spans 18 residues. Germline CDR1 and CDR2: MGHRA and YSYEKL. V gave up 2 bases and J gave up 4 bases, with 24 bases separating them. The CDR3 reads CASSQQEPSGTTDYEQYF. CDR3 sequence (DNA): TGCGCCAGCAGCCAACAGGAACCCTCGGGAACGACCGATTACGAGCAGTACTTC.

The V gene is TRBV18, the J gene TRBJ2-3; unclear D gene. Per the germline V gene, CDR1 is KGHSH and CDR2 is LQKENI. Between the trimmed V and J ends, which lost 8 bases and 1 base, there was a span of 13 bases. CDR3 length equals 14 residues. CDR3 residues: CASRLGGRTDTQYF. The CDR3 DNA is TGTGCCAGCCGCCTGGGCGGCCGCACAGATACGCAGTATTTT. Looking up the rest from reference TRBV18 and TRBJ2-3 gives the full variable domain: NAGVMQNPRHLVRRRGQEARLRCSPMKGHSHVYWYRQLPEEGLKFMVYLQKENIIDESGMPKERFSAEFPKEGPSILRIQQVVRGDSAAYFCASRLGGRTDTQYFGPGTRLTVL.

The sample holds one count of this clone. V gene TRBV5-1 combines with J gene TRBJ2-4; TRBD2 aligns across 7 bases. CDR1 is SGHRS, CDR2 YFSETQ, per germline. The V gene end was trimmed by 0 bases and the J gene end by 8 bases; junction bases not matched to a gene: 5. The CDR3 contains 14 residues. CDR3 region: CASSLAGGWDIQYF. In DNA form, the CDR3 reads TGCGCCAGCAGCTTGGCGGGAGGTTGGGACATTCAGTACTTC.

V usage is TRBV7-8 and J usage is TRBJ2-3, with 10 bases fitting TRBD2. CDR1 is SGHVS and CDR2 is FQNEAQ in the germline V gene. This CDR3 comprises 16 residues. V shed 5 bases and J 2 bases; nucleotides not matched to a gene: 7. The CDR3 DNA is TGTGCCAGCAGCATATGGACTAGCGGTAACACAGATACGCAGTATTTT. It yields the protein CASSIWTSGNTDTQYF. The whole variable domain, remainder taken from reference TRBV7-8 and TRBJ2-3, is GAGVSQSPRYKVAKRGQDVALRCDPISGHVSLFWYQQALGQGPEFLTYFQNEAQLDKSGLPSDRFFAERPEGSVSTLKIQRTQQEDSAVYLCASSIWTSGNTDTQYFGPGTRLTVL.

This chain uses TRBV19 with TRBJ1-1; D remains ambiguous. CDR1 LNHDA and CDR2 SQIVND come from the germline V gene (reference sequence). The CDR3 is 14 residues long. Trimming removed 6 bases from V and 0 bases from J, with 11 bases in between. The CDR3: CASRPGPMNTEAFF. CDR3 sequence (DNA): TGTGCCAGTAGGCCGGGCCCTATGAACACTGAAGCTTTCTTT.

The sample holds a few counts of this clone. DNA of the CDR3: TGCGCCAGCAGCCAAGATGAAACAGTACCTCAGCCCCAGCATTTT. It codes for CASSQDETVPQPQHF. The chain carries TRBV4-1 and TRBJ1-5; no firm D call. Trimming pared 0 bases from V and 6 bases from J, leaving 12 bases between. Germline lookup yields CDR1 MGHRA and CDR2 YSYEKL. CDR3 length: 15 residues.

J is TRBJ2-7 and V is TRBV7-9; 7 nucleotides agree with TRBD2. There are 12 residues in the CDR3. V dropped 1 base and J dropped 10; count of bases not matched to a gene: 4. Germline loops: CDR1 SEHNR, CDR2 FQNEAQ (reference sequence). This CDR3 reads CASSLVREGQYF. CDR3 coding DNA: TGTGCCAGCAGCTTAGTGAGGGAGGGCCAGTACTTC.

The gene calls are TRBV11-3 and TRBJ2-1, with TRBD2 matching 9 bases. V dropped 9 bases and J dropped 7; count of bases not matched to a gene: 25. This CDR3 is built from 19 residues. Germline V gene lookup returns CDR1 SGHNT and CDR2 YENEEA. The CDR3 region has the DNA TGTGCCAGACACTCAAACCTGTTCGGGCAGCGGGAGGTTTTAAATGAGCAGTTCTTC. It translates to CARHSNLFGQREVLNEQFF.

This chain links TRBV6-2 or TRBV6-3 with TRBJ1-1, with D uncertain. The CDR3 covers 15 residues. Per germline, CDR1 MNHEY and CDR2 SVGEGT. V lost 2 bases to trimming and J lost 4 bases, with 14 bases between them. CDR3 protein: CASSYDEFPVTEAFF. In DNA, the CDR3 is TGTGCCAGCAGTTACGATGAGTTTCCCGTCACTGAAGCTTTCTTT.

The chain is built from TRBV20-1 and TRBJ1-2; 7 bases are a match to TRBD1. The V gene end was trimmed by 3 bases and the J gene end by 6 bases; junction bases not matched to a gene: 7. Germline assignment: CDR1 DFQATT and CDR2 SNEGSKA (reference sequence). This CDR3 region has 13 residues. The CDR3 loop is CSASGTDADGYTF. The DNA of the CDR3 is TGCAGTGCTAGTGGGACAGACGCTGATGGCTACACCTTC.